This is a list of T cell receptor beta chains from one sample in a study of T cells in localized non-small cell lung cancer. Data came from immunoSEQ multiplex PCR; TCRdb stores just in-frame clones and leaves some out. The profile shows fewer than 25,000 clones, about 91% of them singletons. The sample in question was peripheral blood, obtained before any cancer treatment. These receptor sequences come from a woman aged 40-69 years with stage I lung adenocarcinoma. CDR3s include the opening cysteine and the closing phenylalanine or tryptophan. D genes are given only for firm matches.

V gene	J gene	D gene	CDR3 protein	CDR3 DNA
TRBV11-3	TRBJ2-7	.	CASSSDGQTYF	TGTGCCAGCAGTTCAGACGGGCAGACGTACTTC
TRBV5-8	TRBJ1-1	.	CASSLRGRGNTEAFF	TGTGCCAGCAGCTTGAGGGGCAGGGGGAACACTGAAGCTTTCTTT
TRBV11-2	TRBJ2-7	.	CASSLVFGGGYEQYF	TGTGCCAGCAGCTTAGTGTTTGGGGGTGGCTACGAGCAGTACTTC
TRBV7-9	TRBJ2-7	TRBD1	CASSAGPGQGYYEQYF	TGTGCCAGCAGCGCGGGGCCGGGACAGGGGTACTACGAGCAGTACTTC
TRBV10-3	TRBJ1-1	.	CAVTYGDTEAFF	TGTGCCGTGACTTACGGGGACACTGAAGCTTTCTTT
TRBV28	TRBJ2-3	.	CASSSDSRLPDTQYF	TGTGCCAGCAGTTCAGACTCCCGACTCCCCGATACGCAGTATTTT
TRBV5-4	TRBJ2-4	.	CASSLAGVDIQYF	TGTGCCAGCAGCCTAGCTGGTGTTGACATTCAGTACTTC
TRBV7-9	TRBJ2-3	TRBD1	CASRDRAGDTQYF	TGTGCCAGCAGGGACAGGGCGGGGGATACGCAGTATTTT
TRBV2	TRBJ2-2	.	CASMTTGELFF	TGTGCCAGCATGACGACCGGGGAGCTGTTTTTT
TRBV6-1	TRBJ1-6	.	CASSDTPFGTSPLHF	TGTGCCAGCAGTGATACCCCATTCGGGACTTCACCCCTCCACTTT